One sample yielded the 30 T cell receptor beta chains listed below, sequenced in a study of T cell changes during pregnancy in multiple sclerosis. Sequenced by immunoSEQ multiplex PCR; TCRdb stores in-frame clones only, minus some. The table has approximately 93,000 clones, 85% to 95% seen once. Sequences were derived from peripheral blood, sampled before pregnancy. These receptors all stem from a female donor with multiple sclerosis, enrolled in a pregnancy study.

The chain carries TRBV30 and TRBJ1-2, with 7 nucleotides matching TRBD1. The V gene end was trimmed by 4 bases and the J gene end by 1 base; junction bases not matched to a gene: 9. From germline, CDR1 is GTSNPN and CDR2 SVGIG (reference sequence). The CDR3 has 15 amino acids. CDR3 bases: TGTGCCTGGACCCTACAGGGGTTACTTAACTATGGCTACACCTTC. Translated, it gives CAWTLQGLLNYGYTF.

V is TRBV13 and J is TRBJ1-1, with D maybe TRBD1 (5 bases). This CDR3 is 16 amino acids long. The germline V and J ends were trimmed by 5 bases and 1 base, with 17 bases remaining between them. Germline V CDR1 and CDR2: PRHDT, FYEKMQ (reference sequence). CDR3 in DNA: TGTGCCAGCAGCCAATTCCCGGTCGGGGGGAACACTGAAGCTTTCTTT. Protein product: CASSQFPVGGNTEAFF.

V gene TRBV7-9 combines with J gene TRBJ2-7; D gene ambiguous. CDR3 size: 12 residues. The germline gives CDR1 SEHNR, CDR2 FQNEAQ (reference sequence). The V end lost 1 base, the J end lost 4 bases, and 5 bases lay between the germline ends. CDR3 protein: CASSLERYEQYF. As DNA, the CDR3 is TGTGCCAGCAGCTTAGAACGGTACGAGCAGTACTTC.

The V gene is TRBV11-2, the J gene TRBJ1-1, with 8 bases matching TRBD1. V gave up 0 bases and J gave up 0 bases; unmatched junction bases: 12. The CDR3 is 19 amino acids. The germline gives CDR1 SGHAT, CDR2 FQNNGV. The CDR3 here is CASSLDGERTGLLNTEAFF. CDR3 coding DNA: TGTGCCAGCAGCTTAGATGGGGAAAGGACAGGGCTACTGAACACTGAAGCTTTCTTT.

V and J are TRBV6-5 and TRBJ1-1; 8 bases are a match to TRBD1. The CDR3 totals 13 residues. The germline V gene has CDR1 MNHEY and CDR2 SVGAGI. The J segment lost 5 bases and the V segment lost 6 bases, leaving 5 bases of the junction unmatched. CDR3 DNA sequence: TGTGCCAGCAGGTGGACAGGGCAAACTGAAGCTTTCTTT. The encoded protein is CASRWTGQTEAFF.

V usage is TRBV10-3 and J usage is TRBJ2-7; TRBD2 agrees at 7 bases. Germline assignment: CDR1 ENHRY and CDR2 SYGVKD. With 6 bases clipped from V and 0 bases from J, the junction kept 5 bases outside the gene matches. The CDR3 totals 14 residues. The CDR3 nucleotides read TGTGCCATCAGGGGAGGGATGAGCTCCTACGAGCAGTACTTC. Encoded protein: CAIRGGMSSYEQYF.

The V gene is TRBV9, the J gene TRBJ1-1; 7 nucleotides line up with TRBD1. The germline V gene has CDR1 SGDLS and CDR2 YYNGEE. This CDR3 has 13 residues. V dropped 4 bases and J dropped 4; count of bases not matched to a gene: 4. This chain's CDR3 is CASSKHRGTEAFF. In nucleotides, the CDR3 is TGTGCCAGCAGCAAACACAGGGGCACTGAAGCTTTCTTT.

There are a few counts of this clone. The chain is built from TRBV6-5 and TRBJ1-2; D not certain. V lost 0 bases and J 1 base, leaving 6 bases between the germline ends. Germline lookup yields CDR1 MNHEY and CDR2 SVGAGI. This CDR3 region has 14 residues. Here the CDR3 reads CASSYSRDNYGYTF. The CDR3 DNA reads TGTGCCAGCAGTTACTCGAGGGATAACTATGGCTACACCTTC.

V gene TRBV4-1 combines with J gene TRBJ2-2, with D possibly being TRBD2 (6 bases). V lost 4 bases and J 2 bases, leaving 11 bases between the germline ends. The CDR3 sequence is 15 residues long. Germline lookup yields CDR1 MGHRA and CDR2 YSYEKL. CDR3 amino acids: CASSLATSNTGELFF. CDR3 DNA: TGCGCCAGCAGCCTAGCGACTAGTAACACCGGGGAGCTGTTTTTT.

In DNA form, the CDR3 reads TGTGCCAGCACCGGGGGTGTGGACACTGAAGCTTTCTTT. Protein: CASTGGVDTEAFF. The rearrangement uses TRBV6-5 and TRBJ1-1, with a weak D call TRBD1 (5 bases). Per the germline V gene, CDR1 is MNHEY and CDR2 is SVGAGI. The V gene lost 7 bases and the J gene lost 3 bases, with 12 bases spanning the gap. The CDR3 extends over 13 amino acids.

In DNA, the CDR3 is TGTGCCAGCAGCGTACTAGCGGGAGGGGAGACCCAGTACTTC. As protein: CASSVLAGGETQYF. The V call is TRBV9, the J call TRBJ2-5; TRBD2 matches at 12 bases. This CDR3 is built from 14 residues. J was trimmed by 5 bases and V by 1 base; bases with no gene match: 0. CDR1 is SGDLS, CDR2 YYNGEE, per germline.

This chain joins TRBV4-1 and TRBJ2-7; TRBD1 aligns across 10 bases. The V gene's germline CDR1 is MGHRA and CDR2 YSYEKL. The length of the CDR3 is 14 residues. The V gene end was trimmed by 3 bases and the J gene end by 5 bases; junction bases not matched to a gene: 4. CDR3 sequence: CASSHPTGGNEQYF. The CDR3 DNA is TGCGCCAGCAGCCACCCGACAGGGGGCAACGAGCAGTACTTC.

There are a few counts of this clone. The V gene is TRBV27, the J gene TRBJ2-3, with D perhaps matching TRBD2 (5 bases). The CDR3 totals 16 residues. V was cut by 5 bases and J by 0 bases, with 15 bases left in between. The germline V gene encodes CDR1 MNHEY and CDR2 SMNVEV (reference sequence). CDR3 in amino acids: CASSPGGGPSTDTQYF. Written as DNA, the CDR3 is TGTGCCAGCAGTCCTGGAGGTGGTCCTAGCACAGATACGCAGTATTTT.

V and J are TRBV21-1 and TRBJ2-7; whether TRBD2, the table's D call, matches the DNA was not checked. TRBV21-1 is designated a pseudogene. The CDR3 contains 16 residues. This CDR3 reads CASSLGKRAGSYEQYF. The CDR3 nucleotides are TGTGCCAGCAGCCTCGGGAAAAGGGCAGGCTCCTACGAGCAGTACTTC.

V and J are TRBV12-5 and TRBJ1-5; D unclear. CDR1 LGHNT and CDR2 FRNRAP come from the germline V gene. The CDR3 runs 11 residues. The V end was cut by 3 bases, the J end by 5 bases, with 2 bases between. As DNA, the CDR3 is TGTGCTAGTGGTTTCGATCAGCCCCAGCATTTT. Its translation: CASGFDQPQHF.

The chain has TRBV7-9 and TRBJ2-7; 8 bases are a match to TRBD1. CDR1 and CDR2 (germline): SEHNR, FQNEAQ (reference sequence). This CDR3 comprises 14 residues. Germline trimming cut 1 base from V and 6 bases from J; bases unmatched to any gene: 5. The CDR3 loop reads CASSLVRTGTEQYF. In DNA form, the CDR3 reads TGTGCCAGCAGCTTAGTCCGGACAGGGACCGAGCAGTACTTC.

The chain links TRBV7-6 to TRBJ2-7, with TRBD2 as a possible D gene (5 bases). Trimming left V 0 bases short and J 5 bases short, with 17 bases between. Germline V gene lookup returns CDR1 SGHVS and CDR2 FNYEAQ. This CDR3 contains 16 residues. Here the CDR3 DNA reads TGTGCCAGCAGCTTAGCGGCGGGCAGGAGGTACGACGAGCAGTACTTC. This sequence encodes CASSLAAGRRYDEQYF.

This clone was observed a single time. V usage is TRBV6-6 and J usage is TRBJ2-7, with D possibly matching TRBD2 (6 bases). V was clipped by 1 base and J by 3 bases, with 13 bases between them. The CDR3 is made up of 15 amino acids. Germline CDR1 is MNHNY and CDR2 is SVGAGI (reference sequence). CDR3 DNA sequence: TGTGCCAGCAGTTACTACGGGAGAGGGCACTACGAGCAGTACTTC. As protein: CASSYYGRGHYEQYF.

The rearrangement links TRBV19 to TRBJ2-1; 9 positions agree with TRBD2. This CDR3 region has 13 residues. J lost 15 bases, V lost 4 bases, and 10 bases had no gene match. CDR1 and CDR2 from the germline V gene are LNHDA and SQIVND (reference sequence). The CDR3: CASSTTRGGESFF. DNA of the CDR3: TGTGCCAGTAGTACGACGCGGGGGGGCGAGTCGTTCTTC.

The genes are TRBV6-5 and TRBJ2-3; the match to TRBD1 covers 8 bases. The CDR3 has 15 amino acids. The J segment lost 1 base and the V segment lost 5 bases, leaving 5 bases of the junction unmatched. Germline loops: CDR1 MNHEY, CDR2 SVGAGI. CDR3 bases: TGTGCCAGCAGTACAGGGACAGGCCGCACAGATACGCAGTATTTT. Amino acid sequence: CASSTGTGRTDTQYF.

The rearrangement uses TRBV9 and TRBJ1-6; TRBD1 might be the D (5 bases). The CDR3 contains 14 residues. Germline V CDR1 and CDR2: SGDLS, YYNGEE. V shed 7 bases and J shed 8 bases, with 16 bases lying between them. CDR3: CASAPGVLDSPLHF. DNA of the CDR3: TGTGCCAGCGCTCCGGGGGTGTTGGATTCACCCCTCCACTTT.

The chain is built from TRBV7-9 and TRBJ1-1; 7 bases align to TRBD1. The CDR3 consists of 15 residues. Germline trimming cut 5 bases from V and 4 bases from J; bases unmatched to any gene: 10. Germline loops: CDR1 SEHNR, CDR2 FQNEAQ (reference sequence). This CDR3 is CASSKLEGASTEAFF. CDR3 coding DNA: TGTGCCAGCAGCAAATTGGAGGGGGCGAGCACTGAAGCTTTCTTT.

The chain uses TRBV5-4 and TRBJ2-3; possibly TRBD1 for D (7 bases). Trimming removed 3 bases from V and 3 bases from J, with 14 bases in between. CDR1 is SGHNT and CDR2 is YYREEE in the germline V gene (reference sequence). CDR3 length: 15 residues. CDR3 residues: CASSSQGGRTDTQYF. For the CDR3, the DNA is TGTGCCAGCAGCTCCCAGGGGGGAAGAACAGATACGCAGTATTTT.

The CDR3 DNA is TGTGCCAGCAGTTTACGGCTAGCGGGAGTGCCTGAGCAGTTCTTC. Residues: CASSLRLAGVPEQFF. The chain is built from TRBV27 and TRBJ2-1, with 10 bases fitting TRBD2. This CDR3 spans 15 amino acids. Germline V gene sequence: CDR1 MNHEY, CDR2 SMNVEV (reference sequence). J lost 9 bases, V lost 2 bases, and 7 bases had no gene match.

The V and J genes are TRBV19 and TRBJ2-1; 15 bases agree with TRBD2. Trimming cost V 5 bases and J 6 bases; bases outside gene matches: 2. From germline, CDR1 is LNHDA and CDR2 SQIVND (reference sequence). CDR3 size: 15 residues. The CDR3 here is CASSRTSGGANEQFF. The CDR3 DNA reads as TGTGCCAGTAGTCGGACTAGCGGGGGGGCCAATGAGCAGTTCTTC.

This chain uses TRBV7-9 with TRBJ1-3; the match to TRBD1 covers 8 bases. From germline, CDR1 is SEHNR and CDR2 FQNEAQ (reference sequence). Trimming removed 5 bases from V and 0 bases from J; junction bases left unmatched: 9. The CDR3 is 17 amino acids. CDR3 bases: TGTGCCAGCAGCCCCTCGGGCAGGGGGCTCTCTGGAAACACCATATATTTT. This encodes CASSPSGRGLSGNTIYF.

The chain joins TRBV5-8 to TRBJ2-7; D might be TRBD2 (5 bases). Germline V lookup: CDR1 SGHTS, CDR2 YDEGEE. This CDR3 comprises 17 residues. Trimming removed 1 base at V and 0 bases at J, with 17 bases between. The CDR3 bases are TGTGCCAGCAGCTTGTGGGGAGAGGGTCTGAGCTCCTACGAGCAGTACTTC. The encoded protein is CASSLWGEGLSSYEQYF. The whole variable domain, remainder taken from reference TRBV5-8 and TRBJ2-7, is EAGVTQSPTHLIKTRGQQATLRCSPISGHTSVYWYQQALGLGLQFLLWYDEGEERNRGNFPPRFSGRQFPNYSSELNVNALELEDSALYLCASSLWGEGLSSYEQYFGPGTRLTVT.

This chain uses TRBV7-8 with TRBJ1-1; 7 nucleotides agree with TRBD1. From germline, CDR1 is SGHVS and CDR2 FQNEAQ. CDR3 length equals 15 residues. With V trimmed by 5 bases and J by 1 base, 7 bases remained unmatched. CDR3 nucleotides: TGTGCCAGCAGCGTCCTACAGGGGTCGAACACTGAAGCTTTCTTT. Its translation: CASSVLQGSNTEAFF.

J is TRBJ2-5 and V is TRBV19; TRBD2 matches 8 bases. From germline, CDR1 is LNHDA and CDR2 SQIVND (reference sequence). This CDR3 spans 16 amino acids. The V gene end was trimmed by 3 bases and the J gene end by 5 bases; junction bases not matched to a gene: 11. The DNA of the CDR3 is TGTGCCAGTAGTATTTATGCGGGGGGCTCCCCGGAGACCCAGTACTTC. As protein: CASSIYAGGSPETQYF.

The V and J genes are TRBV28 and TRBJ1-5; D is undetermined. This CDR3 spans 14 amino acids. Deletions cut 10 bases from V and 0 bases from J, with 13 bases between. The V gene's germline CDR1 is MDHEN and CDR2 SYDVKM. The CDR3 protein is CATSEVYSNQPQHF. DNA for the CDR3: TGTGCCACCTCCGAGGTGTATAGCAATCAGCCCCAGCATTTT.